This T cell receptor beta chain was retrieved from a study of blood T cells in healthy people across ages. The study's findings and limits: The fall in TCR beta diversity per million T cells was roughly linear with age. Underestimates were what the diversity estimates from one million T cells were considered to be.

This CDR3 has 16 residues. In germline, CDR1 is SGHAT, CDR2 FQDESV (reference sequence). V dropped 3 bases and J dropped 0; count of bases not matched to a gene: 6. Primed by a sample-barcoded 5' primer and a J-beta primer mix, a second PCR proceeded for about 6 to 11 cycles. TCRdb ran MiXCR on the 5' RACE reads and lists one entry per CDR3 protein. This sample has hundreds of thousands of distinct CDR3 sequences, with about 30% found just once. This clonotype was observed many times. Its target is not known. The V and J genes are TRBV11-1 and TRBJ2-3; 7 bases line up with TRBD1. The sample taken for sequencing was blood. This sequence originates from a woman over 75 in good health. The CDR3 spells CASSFIRDSSTDTQYF. The CDR3 nucleotides are TGTGCCAGCAGCTTTATCCGGGACAGTAGCACAGATACGCAGTATTTT.